Listed below are T cell receptor beta chains from one sample, sequenced in a study of T cell responses to AZD1222 COVID-19 vaccine. Produced via immunoSEQ multiplex PCR; TCRdb's table is partial and in-frame only. Among around 110,000 clones listed, approximately 89% were seen once. The material was peripheral blood, obtained on day 0 of AZD1222 vaccination. The receptors originated from an adult in good health. Each CDR3 is given with its conserved first and last residue. Fields, in order: J gene, clone size, D gene, V gene, CDR3 protein, CDR3 DNA. D genes are given only for firm matches. Size is stated for part of the rows, as once, few or many counts, or as a class when the clone is expanded.

j_gene: TRBJ1-6
abundance: once
d_gene: NA
v_gene: TRBV2
CDR3aa: CASRGGSFSYNSPLHF
CDR3nt: TGTGCCAGCAGGGGGGGTTCCTTCTCCTATAATTCACCCCTCCACTTT

j_gene: TRBJ2-3
abundance: NA
d_gene: NA
v_gene: TRBV25-1
CDR3aa: CASSEEGSAYTDTQYF
CDR3nt: TGTGCCAGCAGTGAGGAGGGGTCGGCCTACACAGATACGCAGTATTTT

j_gene: TRBJ2-7
abundance: once
d_gene: NA
v_gene: TRBV24-1
CDR3aa: CATAHTPSYEQYF
CDR3nt: TGTGCCACCGCACATACCCCCTCCTACGAGCAGTACTTC

j_gene: TRBJ1-4
abundance: NA
d_gene: TRBD1
v_gene: TRBV10-3
CDR3aa: CAISTGEAKLFF
CDR3nt: TGTGCCATCAGCACAGGGGAAGCAAAACTGTTTTTT

j_gene: TRBJ1-5
abundance: NA
d_gene: NA
v_gene: TRBV6-4
CDR3aa: CASSDPGGTFGNQPQHF
CDR3nt: TGTGCCAGCAGTGACCCAGGAGGGACCTTTGGCAATCAGCCCCAGCATTTT

j_gene: TRBJ2-7
abundance: NA
d_gene: TRBD1
v_gene: TRBV10-3
CDR3aa: CATQTGGAYEQYF
CDR3nt: TGTGCCACCCAAACAGGGGGAGCCTACGAGCAGTACTTC

j_gene: TRBJ1-2
abundance: NA
d_gene: NA
v_gene: TRBV15
CDR3aa: CATSIDRRNYGYTF
CDR3nt: TGTGCCACCAGCATAGACAGAAGGAACTATGGCTACACCTTC

j_gene: TRBJ2-3
abundance: NA
d_gene: NA
v_gene: TRBV7-6
CDR3aa: CASSHPPTDTQYF
CDR3nt: TGTGCCAGCAGCCACCCGCCTACAGATACGCAGTATTTT

j_gene: TRBJ2-1
abundance: NA
d_gene: NA
v_gene: TRBV6-2/TRBV6-3
CDR3aa: CASSSTGTEQFF
CDR3nt: TGTGCCAGCAGTTCGACCGGGACTGAGCAGTTCTTC

j_gene: TRBJ1-1
abundance: NA
d_gene: NA
v_gene: TRBV5-6
CDR3aa: CASSVTDREATEAFF
CDR3nt: TGTGCCAGCAGCGTAACGGACAGAGAGGCAACTGAAGCTTTCTTT

j_gene: TRBJ2-1
abundance: once
d_gene: NA
v_gene: TRBV25-1
CDR3aa: CASSEDTSPSYNEQFF
CDR3nt: TGTGCCAGCAGTGAGGATACTAGCCCCTCTTACAATGAGCAGTTCTTC

j_gene: TRBJ2-7
abundance: NA
d_gene: NA
v_gene: TRBV10-3
CDR3aa: CAISTPQGPYEQYF
CDR3nt: TGTGCCATCAGTACCCCGCAGGGTCCCTACGAGCAGTACTTC

j_gene: TRBJ2-6
abundance: few
d_gene: NA
v_gene: TRBV3-1/TRBV3-2
CDR3aa: CASSQPRTSGANVLTF
CDR3nt: TGTGCCAGCAGCCAACCACGGACCTCTGGGGCCAACGTCCTGACTTTC

j_gene: TRBJ1-3
abundance: NA
d_gene: NA
v_gene: TRBV6-5
CDR3aa: CASSYVREGTGNTIYF
CDR3nt: TGTGCCAGCAGTTACGTGCGGGAAGGGACTGGAAACACCATATATTTT

j_gene: TRBJ2-3
abundance: NA
d_gene: NA
v_gene: TRBV3-1/TRBV3-2
CDR3aa: CASSQDPTGLTDTQYF
CDR3nt: TGTGCCAGCAGCCAAGATCCCACAGGGCTTACGGATACGCAGTATTTT

j_gene: TRBJ2-3
abundance: NA
d_gene: NA
v_gene: TRBV19
CDR3aa: CASSFRQAWTDTQYF
CDR3nt: TGTGCCAGTAGTTTCCGACAGGCGTGGACAGATACGCAGTATTTT

j_gene: TRBJ2-5
abundance: NA
d_gene: NA
v_gene: TRBV11-2
CDR3aa: CATSRAKETQYF
CDR3nt: TGTGCCACCTCCAGGGCAAAAGAGACCCAGTACTTC

j_gene: TRBJ2-1
abundance: NA
d_gene: NA
v_gene: TRBV11-3
CDR3aa: CASSLGPNNEQFF
CDR3nt: TGTGCCAGCAGCTTGGGCCCCAACAATGAGCAGTTCTTC

j_gene: TRBJ1-5
abundance: NA
d_gene: NA
v_gene: TRBV13
CDR3aa: CASSLGGRNQPQHF
CDR3nt: TGTGCCAGCAGCTTAGGGGGCCGGAATCAGCCCCAGCATTTT

j_gene: TRBJ2-7
abundance: NA
d_gene: TRBD1
v_gene: TRBV6-1
CDR3aa: CASSVSIRDRTHEQYF
CDR3nt: TGTGCCAGCAGTGTAAGCATCCGGGACAGAACCCACGAGCAGTACTTC

j_gene: TRBJ2-2
abundance: once
d_gene: NA
v_gene: TRBV19
CDR3aa: CASSITGNTGELFF
CDR3nt: TGTGCCAGTAGTATAACCGGGAACACCGGGGAGCTGTTTTTT

j_gene: TRBJ2-3
abundance: once
d_gene: NA
v_gene: TRBV5-1
CDR3aa: CASSLGVLEGDTQYF
CDR3nt: TGCGCCAGCAGCCTAGGGGTGTTGGAGGGAGATACGCAGTATTTT

j_gene: TRBJ1-3
abundance: NA
d_gene: NA
v_gene: TRBV27
CDR3aa: CASAEGAEAAIYF
CDR3nt: TGTGCCAGCGCAGAAGGGGCCGAGGCGGCCATATATTTT

j_gene: TRBJ2-7
abundance: NA
d_gene: TRBD1
v_gene: TRBV7-3
CDR3aa: CASSFSGTGDEQYF
CDR3nt: TGTGCCAGCAGCTTCTCCGGGACAGGGGACGAGCAGTACTTC

j_gene: TRBJ2-5
abundance: NA
d_gene: NA
v_gene: TRBV11-2
CDR3aa: CASSWGHQETQYF
CDR3nt: TGTGCCAGCAGCTGGGGACACCAAGAGACCCAGTACTTC

j_gene: TRBJ2-4
abundance: NA
d_gene: TRBD1
v_gene: TRBV29-1
CDR3aa: CSVEVPRGRNIQYF
CDR3nt: TGCAGCGTTGAAGTGCCCAGGGGGCGAAACATTCAGTACTTC

j_gene: TRBJ2-2
abundance: NA
d_gene: NA
v_gene: TRBV7-3
CDR3aa: CASSSVRGQNTGELFF
CDR3nt: TGTGCCAGCAGCTCGGTCCGGGGGCAAAACACCGGGGAGCTGTTTTTT

j_gene: TRBJ2-1
abundance: NA
d_gene: NA
v_gene: TRBV5-1
CDR3aa: CASSSVVGNEQFF
CDR3nt: TGCGCCAGCAGCTCGGTAGTTGGTAATGAGCAGTTCTTC

j_gene: TRBJ1-1
abundance: NA
d_gene: TRBD1
v_gene: TRBV5-8
CDR3aa: CASSIRDRLPAEAFF
CDR3nt: TGTGCCAGCAGCATCCGGGACAGGCTACCCGCTGAAGCTTTCTTT

j_gene: TRBJ2-1
abundance: NA
d_gene: TRBD2
v_gene: TRBV2
CDR3aa: CASSADAGGFYEQFF
CDR3nt: TGTGCCAGCAGTGCCGATGCGGGGGGTTTCTATGAGCAGTTCTTC

j_gene: TRBJ1-4
abundance: NA
d_gene: NA
v_gene: TRBV19
CDR3aa: CASSEQGGWEKLFF
CDR3nt: TGTGCCAGTAGTGAGCAGGGAGGTTGGGAAAAACTGTTTTTT

j_gene: TRBJ1-1
abundance: NA
d_gene: TRBD1
v_gene: TRBV5-5
CDR3aa: CASSWQGDTEAFF
CDR3nt: TGTGCCAGCAGCTGGCAGGGGGACACTGAAGCTTTCTTT

j_gene: TRBJ1-4
abundance: NA
d_gene: NA
v_gene: TRBV19
CDR3aa: CATRGGNEKLFF
CDR3nt: TGTGCCACAAGGGGGGGTAATGAAAAACTGTTTTTT

j_gene: TRBJ2-1
abundance: many
d_gene: NA
v_gene: TRBV21-1
CDR3aa: CASSKIGTSGGAGYCEQFF
CDR3nt: TGTGCCAGCAGCAAAATAGGGACTAGCGGGGGGGCCGGTTATTGTGAGCAGTTCTTC

j_gene: TRBJ2-7
abundance: NA
d_gene: NA
v_gene: TRBV21-1
CDR3aa: CASSRRDSPWDEQYF
CDR3nt: TGTGCCAGCAGCAGACGGGACAGTCCCTGGGACGAGCAGTACTTC

j_gene: TRBJ1-1
abundance: NA
d_gene: NA
v_gene: TRBV19
CDR3aa: CASSIDRMNTEAFF
CDR3nt: TGTGCCAGTAGTATCGACAGGATGAACACTGAAGCTTTCTTT

j_gene: TRBJ1-5
abundance: NA
d_gene: NA
v_gene: TRBV6-1
CDR3aa: CASSAPRLSFSNQPQHF
CDR3nt: TGTGCCAGCAGTGCTCCAAGGCTGTCTTTCTCAAATCAGCCCCAGCATTTT

j_gene: TRBJ1-2
abundance: NA
d_gene: TRBD1
v_gene: TRBV7-9
CDR3aa: CASSFFPVGTGWSCTF
CDR3nt: TGTGCCAGCAGCTTTTTCCCGGTGGGGACAGGGTGGAGTTGCACCTTC

j_gene: TRBJ2-2
abundance: NA
d_gene: NA
v_gene: TRBV7-7
CDR3aa: CASSRDTSMGGELFF
CDR3nt: TGTGCCAGCAGCAGGGACACGTCCATGGGCGGGGAGCTGTTTTTT

j_gene: TRBJ2-4
abundance: NA
d_gene: NA
v_gene: TRBV11-3
CDR3aa: CASSLGGLENIQYF
CDR3nt: TGTGCCAGCAGCTTAGGGGGACTTGAAAACATTCAGTACTTC

j_gene: TRBJ1-4
abundance: NA
d_gene: NA
v_gene: TRBV5-8
CDR3aa: CASRRGGATNEKLFF
CDR3nt: TGTGCCAGCAGGCGTGGAGGGGCAACTAATGAAAAACTGTTTTTT

j_gene: TRBJ1-2
abundance: NA
d_gene: NA
v_gene: TRBV5-1
CDR3aa: CASSLVLGTGELRTF
CDR3nt: TGCGCCAGCAGCTTGGTACTAGGGACGGGGGAGTTACGCACCTTC

j_gene: TRBJ1-1
abundance: NA
d_gene: TRBD1
v_gene: TRBV5-8
CDR3aa: CASSGQVVTEAFF
CDR3nt: TGTGCCAGCTCGGGACAGGTGGTAACTGAAGCTTTCTTT

j_gene: TRBJ1-6
abundance: NA
d_gene: NA
v_gene: TRBV7-2
CDR3aa: CASSSRTGEDSPLHF
CDR3nt: TGTGCCAGCAGCTCAAGGACGGGAGAGGATTCACCCCTCCACTTT

j_gene: TRBJ2-7
abundance: NA
d_gene: TRBD1
v_gene: TRBV18
CDR3aa: CASSLDRDDEQYF
CDR3nt: TGTGCCAGCTCGCTTGACAGGGACGACGAGCAGTACTTC

j_gene: TRBJ2-7
abundance: NA
d_gene: TRBD1
v_gene: TRBV14
CDR3aa: CASSQTGGLYEQYF
CDR3nt: TGTGCCAGCAGCCAAACAGGGGGACTCTACGAGCAGTACTTC

j_gene: TRBJ2-7
abundance: NA
d_gene: NA
v_gene: TRBV29-1
CDR3aa: CSVEDLLHRQIYEQYF
CDR3nt: TGCAGCGTTGAAGATTTGCTCCACAGGCAGATCTACGAGCAGTACTTC

j_gene: TRBJ1-6
abundance: NA
d_gene: TRBD1
v_gene: TRBV5-4
CDR3aa: CASSGTGVHNSPLHF
CDR3nt: TGTGCCAGCAGCGGGACAGGGGTTCATAATTCACCCCTCCACTTT

j_gene: TRBJ2-7
abundance: NA
d_gene: TRBD1
v_gene: TRBV6-2/TRBV6-3
CDR3aa: CASSPPGDRAYEQYF
CDR3nt: TGTGCCAGCAGTCCGCCCGGGGACAGAGCCTACGAGCAGTACTTC

j_gene: TRBJ1-1
abundance: NA
d_gene: NA
v_gene: TRBV13
CDR3aa: CASSLLQRNTEAFF
CDR3nt: TGTGCCAGCAGCCTCCTCCAAAGGAACACTGAAGCTTTCTTT

j_gene: TRBJ2-7
abundance: NA
d_gene: NA
v_gene: TRBV7-9
CDR3aa: CASSRGVDEQYF
CDR3nt: TGTGCCAGCAGCCGCGGGGTGGACGAGCAGTACTTC

j_gene: TRBJ1-5
abundance: NA
d_gene: TRBD1
v_gene: TRBV9
CDR3aa: CASSGQGDQPQHF
CDR3nt: TGTGCCAGCAGTGGACAGGGCGATCAGCCCCAGCATTTT

j_gene: TRBJ1-1
abundance: once
d_gene: TRBD1
v_gene: TRBV6-2/TRBV6-3
CDR3aa: CASSPTGGLGNTEAFF
CDR3nt: TGTGCCAGCAGCCCTACAGGGGGCCTGGGGAACACTGAAGCTTTCTTT

j_gene: TRBJ1-2
abundance: NA
d_gene: NA
v_gene: TRBV9
CDR3aa: CASSGPYGYTF
CDR3nt: TGTGCCAGCAGCGGCCCATATGGCTACACCTTC

j_gene: TRBJ1-1
abundance: NA
d_gene: NA
v_gene: TRBV2
CDR3aa: CASIEGPLNTEAFF
CDR3nt: TGTGCCAGCATAGAAGGTCCACTGAACACTGAAGCTTTCTTT

j_gene: TRBJ1-1
abundance: NA
d_gene: NA
v_gene: TRBV18
CDR3aa: CASSPGDRNTEAFF
CDR3nt: TGTGCCAGCTCACCCGGAGACAGGAACACTGAAGCTTTCTTT

j_gene: TRBJ1-2
abundance: NA
d_gene: NA
v_gene: TRBV4-3
CDR3aa: CASSQGLTGGGYTF
CDR3nt: TGCGCCAGCAGCCAAGGCCTAACAGGAGGCGGCTACACCTTC